The clone carrying this TCR beta chain was seen repeatedly, ten times or more. Antigen unknown. This entry comes from a study of CD8 T cells in ankylosing spondylitis. Study-wide results and limits: The authors found the disease-linked clones to be CD8+ and relatively rare in peripheral blood. Seemingly characteristic of ankylosing spondylitis blood was a TCR beta motif consisting of eight highly homologous variants.

This CDR3 contains 15 residues. Germline CDR1 reads SGHRS; CDR2 reads YFSETQ. The ends lost 2 bases at V and 0 bases at J; junction bases unmatched: 3. Libraries for TCR beta were made by quantitative 5'-RACE with molecular barcodes. MiXCR, applied by TCRdb to the 5' RACE reads, yields one record per CDR3 protein. The sample contains 330,000 or so distinct CDR3 sequences, 6.5% to 10% of which appear only once. Sequencing was performed on blood, either unsorted or a sorted T cell fraction (not recorded which). The chain recombines TRBV5-1 with TRBJ2-5, with TRBD2 matching over 8 bases. The source of this sequence is a male donor with ankylosing spondylitis. DNA of the CDR3: TGCGCCAGCAGCTTCACTAGCGGAGACCAAGAGACCCAGTACTTC. Its translation is CASSFTSGDQETQYF. The whole variable domain, remainder taken from reference TRBV5-1 and TRBJ2-5, is KAGVTQTPRYLIKTRGQQVTLSCSPISGHRSVSWYQQTPGQGLQFLFEYFSETQRNKGNFPGRFSGRQFSNSRSEMNVSTLELGDSALYLCASSFTSGDQETQYFGPGTRLLVL.